Sequencing of this TCR beta chain was carried out in a study of post-analysis software for immune sequencing data. Study findings and constraints: Patients had higher frequencies than controls of roughly five TRBV segments, including TRBV5-6, TRBV5-1 and TRBV20-1.

The sample holds one count of this clonotype. Its cognate antigen is unknown. Looked up from germline, CDR1 is GTSNPN and CDR2 is SVGIG (reference sequence). J gave up 13 bases and V 4 bases, and 10 bases lay outside the gene matches. The CDR3 length is 12 residues. Tagging with unique molecular identifiers was a feature of the TCR beta cDNA libraries. TCRdb processed the PCR reads anew with MiXCR; each CDR3 protein has one entry. The sample lists some 890,000 distinct CDR3 sequences, approximately 53% occurring once. Specimen: blood. The chain joins TRBV30 to TRBJ2-4; 7 nucleotides align to TRBD2. The origin of this receptor is a girl between 10 and 17 years old with multiple sclerosis. The CDR3 DNA reads as TGTGCCTGGACCATCGGGGGGTACGCGCAGTACTTC. It translates to CAWTIGGYAQYF.